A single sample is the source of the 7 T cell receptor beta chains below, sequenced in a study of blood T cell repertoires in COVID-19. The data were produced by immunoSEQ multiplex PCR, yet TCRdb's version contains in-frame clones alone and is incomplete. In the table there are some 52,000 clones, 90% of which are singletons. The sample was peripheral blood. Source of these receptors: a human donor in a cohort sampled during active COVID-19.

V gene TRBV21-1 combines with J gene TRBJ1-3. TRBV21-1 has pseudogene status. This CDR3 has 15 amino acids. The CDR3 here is CASSKRRISGNTIYF. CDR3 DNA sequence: TGTGCCAGCAGCAAAAGGAGGATCTCTGGAAACACCATATATTTT.

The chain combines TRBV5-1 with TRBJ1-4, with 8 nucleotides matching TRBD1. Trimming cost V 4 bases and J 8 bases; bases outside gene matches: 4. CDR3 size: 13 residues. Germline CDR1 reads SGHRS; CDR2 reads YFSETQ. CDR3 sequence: CASSGQGLEKLFF. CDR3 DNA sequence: TGCGCCAGCAGCGGACAGGGATTGGAAAAACTGTTTTTT. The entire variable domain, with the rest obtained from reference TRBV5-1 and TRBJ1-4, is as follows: KAGVTQTPRYLIKTRGQQVTLSCSPISGHRSVSWYQQTPGQGLQFLFEYFSETQRNKGNFPGRFSGRQFSNSRSEMNVSTLELGDSALYLCASSGQGLEKLFFGSGTQLSVL.

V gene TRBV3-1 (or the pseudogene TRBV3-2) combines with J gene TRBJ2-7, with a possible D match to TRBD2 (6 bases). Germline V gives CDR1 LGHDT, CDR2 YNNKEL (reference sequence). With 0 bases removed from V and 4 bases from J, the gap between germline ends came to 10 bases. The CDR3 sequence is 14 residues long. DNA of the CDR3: TGTGCCAGCAGCCAAGAGTTAGCGGCTTACGAGCAGTACTTC. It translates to CASSQELAAYEQYF.

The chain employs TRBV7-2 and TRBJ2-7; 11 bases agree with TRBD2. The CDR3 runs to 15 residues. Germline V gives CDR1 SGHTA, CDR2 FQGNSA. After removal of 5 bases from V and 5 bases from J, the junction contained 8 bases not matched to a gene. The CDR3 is CASSPPGLAVHEQYF. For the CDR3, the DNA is TGTGCCAGCAGCCCTCCGGGACTAGCGGTCCACGAGCAGTACTTC.

The CDR3 DNA is TGCGCCAGCAGCCAACCACGGGACAGGGCCCATTCACCCCTCCACTTT. Amino acid sequence: CASSQPRDRAHSPLHF. The chain links TRBV4-1 to TRBJ1-6; 9 bases align to TRBD1. V was clipped by 2 bases and J by 8 bases; unmatched bases: 7. Germline CDR1 and CDR2: MGHRA and YSYEKL. CDR3 length: 16 amino acids.

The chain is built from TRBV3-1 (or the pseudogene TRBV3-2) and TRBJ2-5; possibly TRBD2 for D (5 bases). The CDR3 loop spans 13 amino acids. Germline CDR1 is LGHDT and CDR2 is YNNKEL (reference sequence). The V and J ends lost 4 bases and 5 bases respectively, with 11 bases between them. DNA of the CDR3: TGTGCCAGCAGCCCTTCCAGGAGGGAGACCCAGTACTTC. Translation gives CASSPSRRETQYF.

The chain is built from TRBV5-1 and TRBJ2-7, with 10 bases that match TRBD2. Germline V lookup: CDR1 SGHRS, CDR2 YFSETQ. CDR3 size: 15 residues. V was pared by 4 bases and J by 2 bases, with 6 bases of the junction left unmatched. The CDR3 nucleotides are TGCGCCAGCAGCAAGGAACTAGCGGGAACCTACGAGCAGTACTTC. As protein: CASSKELAGTYEQYF. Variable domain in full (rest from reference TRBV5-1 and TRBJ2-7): KAGVTQTPRYLIKTRGQQVTLSCSPISGHRSVSWYQQTPGQGLQFLFEYFSETQRNKGNFPGRFSGRQFSNSRSEMNVSTLELGDSALYLCASSKELAGTYEQYFGPGTRLTVT.